Described below is a single T cell receptor (beta chain) sequence and its context. The antigen is undetermined. This entry comes from a study of radiotherapy plus CTLA-4 blockade in lung cancer. Study-level findings and limits: Following radiotherapy plus ipilimumab, tumor-derived TCR clones expanded in the blood. Response was reportedly best predicted by early blood T cell clone dynamics, with interferon-beta.

The CDR3 extends over 15 amino acids. Trimming removed 0 bases at V and 9 bases at J, with 15 bases between. In germline, CDR1 is LGHNA, CDR2 YSLEER. People whose metastatic non-small-cell lung cancer was chemo-refractory got focal radiation along with CTLA-4 blockade by ipilimumab. Method: immunoSEQ multiplex PCR; TCRdb's copy keeps in-frame clones and lacks some. This sample has roughly 120,000 clones, with about four fifths found just once. The receptor was isolated from a human donor with non-small cell lung cancer who had a partial response to radiotherapy plus ipilimumab. Sequences were derived from peripheral blood, sampled from a patient treated with radiotherapy plus ipilimumab. The chain uses TRBV4-3 and TRBJ2-4, with a tentative D call TRBD1 (5 bases). CDR3 sequence: CASSQDRVGNGIQYF. Here the CDR3 DNA reads TGCGCCAGCAGCCAAGACAGGGTGGGTAATGGCATTCAGTACTTC.